A single sample is the source of the 32 T cell receptor beta chains below, sequenced in a study of T-cell memory formation after mild COVID-19. MiXCR was run by TCRdb on the 5' RACE reads, yielding one entry per CDR3 protein. Among roughly 190,000 distinct CDR3 sequences, under 30% were seen once, and the ten largest hold 9.5% to 12%. The sample consisted of PBMCs or a T cell subset sorted from them (not recorded which). The source is an adult woman who had mild COVID-19 (a few samples of this study predate the infection). Cell type and time point are not known.

The DNA of the CDR3 is TGTGCCAGCAGCCAAGATCGCAGCGGGAGGGCCTACGAGCAGTACTTC. It yields the protein CASSQDRSGRAYEQYF. This rearrangement joins TRBV3-1 to TRBJ2-7, with 10 bases fitting TRBD2. The ends lost 0 bases at V and 2 bases at J; junction bases unmatched: 4. The CDR3 is 16 amino acids. Per the germline V gene, CDR1 is LGHDT and CDR2 is YNNKEL (reference sequence).

The chain carries TRBV4-2 and TRBJ1-5; maybe TRBD1 (6 bases). V lost 1 base and J lost 4, with 17 bases in between. This CDR3 is 17 amino acids long. CDR1 is LGHNA, CDR2 YNFKEQ, per germline. CDR3 DNA sequence: TGTGCCAGCAGCCAAGGCGCCTCCGGGACAACGAATCAGCCCCAGCATTTT. It codes for CASSQGASGTTNQPQHF.

The J gene is TRBJ2-1, the V gene TRBV5-1; tentatively, D is TRBD2 (5 bases). This CDR3 spans 17 amino acids. Germline V lookup: CDR1 SGHRS, CDR2 YFSETQ. V was cut by 2 bases and J by 7 bases, with 22 bases left in between. CDR3 sequence (DNA): TGCGCCAGCAGCTTTTCTCCCGGGGTAACCAAGGGAAATGAGCAGTTCTTC. Protein product: CASSFSPGVTKGNEQFF.

This chain links TRBV19 with TRBJ1-6; TRBD1 might be the D (6 bases). Germline CDR1 LNHDA, CDR2 SQIVND (reference sequence). The CDR3 sequence is 13 residues long. V shed 6 bases and J shed 7 bases, with 10 bases lying between them. CDR3 bases: TGTGCCAGTAGCCCGCAGGGGAATTCACCCCTCCACTTT. As protein: CASSPQGNSPLHF. The full variable domain, in which reference TRBV19 and TRBJ1-6 provide the parts outside the CDR3, is DGGITQSPKYLFRKEGQNVTLSCEQNLNHDAMYWYRQDPGQGLRLIYYSQIVNDFQKGDIAEGYSVSREKKESFPLTVTSAQKNPTAFYLCASSPQGNSPLHFGNGTRLTVT.

V gene TRBV2 combines with J gene TRBJ2-1, with 12 bases lining up with TRBD2. The germline V gene has CDR1 SNHLY and CDR2 FYNNEI. V was pared by 7 bases and J by 1 base, with 5 bases of the junction left unmatched. The CDR3 has 16 residues. The CDR3 DNA is TGTGCCAGCACCAGACTAGCGGGGGAATCCTACAATGAGCAGTTCTTC. Amino acid sequence: CASTRLAGESYNEQFF.

The chain combines TRBV3-1 with TRBJ2-7; D may match TRBD1 or TRBD2 (5 bases each). From germline, CDR1 is LGHDT and CDR2 YNNKEL (reference sequence). The CDR3 contains 16 residues. V lost 0 bases and J 4 bases, leaving 16 bases between the germline ends. The CDR3 region has the DNA TGTGCCAGCAGCCAAGACGTGGCGGGCAGGGTTTACGAGCAGTACTTC. Amino acid sequence: CASSQDVAGRVYEQYF.

The rearrangement uses TRBV5-5 and TRBJ1-1; 7 bases line up with TRBD1. The germline V gene has CDR1 SGHKS and CDR2 YYEKEE (reference sequence). V lost 5 bases to trimming and J lost 0 bases; unmatched junction nucleotides: 13. The CDR3 has 17 residues. The CDR3 is CASRLLTGWRLNTEAFF. CDR3 in DNA: TGTGCCAGCAGATTACTGACAGGGTGGCGCTTGAACACTGAAGCTTTCTTT.

The V call is TRBV11-2, the J call TRBJ2-3; TRBD1 matches at 7 bases. Germline CDR1 SGHAT, CDR2 FQNNGV. Trimming at V came to 2 bases and at J to 3 bases, leaving 5 bases not matched to a gene. The CDR3 contains 15 residues. The CDR3 sequence is CASSLQGVNTDTQYF. CDR3 coding DNA: TGTGCCAGCAGCTTACAGGGGGTAAATACAGATACGCAGTATTTT.

J is TRBJ2-2 and V is TRBV6-5; maybe TRBD1 (5 bases). The CDR3 contains 16 residues. V lost 2 bases, J lost 1 base, and 11 bases lay in between. Germline lookup yields CDR1 MNHEY and CDR2 SVGAGI. CDR3 bases: TGTGCCAGCAGTTACAAAGGACAAATGAACACCGGGGAGCTGTTTTTT. Amino acids: CASSYKGQMNTGELFF.

The V gene is TRBV19, the J gene TRBJ2-7; D perhaps matches TRBD1 (6 bases). Trimming removed 6 bases from V and 4 bases from J, with 16 bases in between. The CDR3 is made up of 14 amino acids. Germline assignment: CDR1 LNHDA and CDR2 SQIVND (reference sequence). CDR3 loop: CASRFTGRTYEQYF. The CDR3 nucleotides are TGTGCCAGTAGATTCACAGGGAGAACTTACGAGCAGTACTTC. The variable domain in full, completed from reference TRBV19 and TRBJ2-7, reads DGGITQSPKYLFRKEGQNVTLSCEQNLNHDAMYWYRQDPGQGLRLIYYSQIVNDFQKGDIAEGYSVSREKKESFPLTVTSAQKNPTAFYLCASRFTGRTYEQYFGPGTRLTVT.

The V gene is TRBV20-1, the J gene TRBJ1-6; D unresolved. There are 16 residues in the CDR3. The germline V and J ends were trimmed by 2 bases and 9 bases, with 20 bases remaining between them. The germline V gene encodes CDR1 DFQATT and CDR2 SNEGSKA (reference sequence). CDR3 residues: CSARKRREPEVSPLHF. CDR3 sequence (DNA): TGCAGTGCTAGAAAGCGTAGGGAGCCGGAGGTTTCACCCCTCCACTTT.

This clonotype occurred once. The chain links TRBV20-1 to TRBJ2-7; TRBD2 matches at 13 bases. Germline lookup yields CDR1 DFQATT and CDR2 SNEGSKA (reference sequence). The CDR3 runs to 15 residues. V shed 1 base and J 9 bases; nucleotides not matched to a gene: 9. The CDR3 is CSARGGTSGMEGQYF. CDR3 DNA sequence: TGCAGTGCTAGAGGGGGGACTAGCGGGATGGAGGGGCAGTACTTC.

The chain combines TRBV5-1 with TRBJ2-1; 8 bases fit TRBD2. This CDR3 contains 15 residues. Germline CDR1 is SGHRS and CDR2 is YFSETQ. V shed 2 bases and J 6 bases; nucleotides not matched to a gene: 7. The CDR3 DNA sequence: TGCGCCAGCAGCTTAGGCCCCAGCGGGGGCAATGAGCAGTTCTTC. Translation gives CASSLGPSGGNEQFF.

This clonotype was seen only a few times. Here the CDR3 reads CASSLKGRGANVLTF. The CDR3 bases are TGTGCCAGCAGCTTAAAGGGGCGTGGGGCCAACGTCCTGACTTTC. This rearrangement joins TRBV7-9 to TRBJ2-6; D may be TRBD1 (5 bases). CDR3 length: 15 residues. Trimming took off 2 bases at V and 3 bases at J, with 8 bases between the two ends. Germline lookup yields CDR1 SEHNR and CDR2 FQNEAQ (reference sequence).

CDR3 in DNA: TGTGCCAGCAGCTTAGGGGTACTGCCTTACGAGCAGTACTTC. This codes for CASSLGVLPYEQYF. The gene calls are TRBV7-9 and TRBJ2-7; no definite D call. Trimming stripped 1 base from V and 4 bases from J, with 11 bases between. Germline V lookup: CDR1 SEHNR, CDR2 FQNEAQ (reference sequence). CDR3 size: 14 residues.

The table lists this clonotype with a few counts. V gene TRBV29-1 combines with J gene TRBJ2-7; 12 nucleotides align to TRBD2. V trimming: 7 bases; J trimming: 3 bases; junction bases outside the gene matches: 7. This CDR3 is 14 amino acids long. Germline-derived CDR1 and CDR2 are SQVTM and ANQGSEA. This CDR3 is CSALTSGSFYEQYF. The CDR3 bases are TGCAGCGCCCTGACTAGCGGGAGTTTCTACGAGCAGTACTTC.

The rearrangement uses TRBV18 and TRBJ2-7; TRBD2 aligns across 7 bases. V shed 3 bases, J shed 5 bases, and the junction held 7 bases outside the gene matches. Germline assignment: CDR1 KGHSH and CDR2 LQKENI. The CDR3 covers 14 residues. CDR3 nucleotide sequence: TGTGCCAGCTCACCTTGGCGGGAGCCCCACGAGCAGTACTTC. Translated: CASSPWREPHEQYF.

This chain links TRBV7-2 with TRBJ2-3; D unresolved. Germline CDR1 and CDR2: SGHTA and FQGNSA. The germline V and J ends were trimmed by 0 bases and 2 bases, with 6 bases remaining between them. The length of the CDR3 is 14 residues. This CDR3 is CASSLARNTDTQYF. The CDR3, as DNA: TGTGCCAGCAGCTTAGCTAGGAACACAGATACGCAGTATTTT.

This chain connects TRBV5-1 to TRBJ1-1; tentatively, D is TRBD1 (5 bases). The V end lost 2 bases, the J end lost 6 bases, and 14 bases lay between the germline ends. CDR1 is SGHRS, CDR2 YFSETQ, per germline. The CDR3 covers 14 residues. The DNA for the CDR3 is TGCGCCAGCAGCTTTGGGACGCCCGGGGCTGAAGCTTTCTTT. This sequence encodes CASSFGTPGAEAFF. The full variable domain, its missing parts supplied by reference TRBV5-1 and TRBJ1-1, is KAGVTQTPRYLIKTRGQQVTLSCSPISGHRSVSWYQQTPGQGLQFLFEYFSETQRNKGNFPGRFSGRQFSNSRSEMNVSTLELGDSALYLCASSFGTPGAEAFFGQGTRLTVV.

This clonotype was observed a handful of times. The chain carries TRBV6-5 and TRBJ1-1; a weak D match, TRBD1 (6 bases). Germline V CDR1 and CDR2: MNHEY, SVGAGI. The ends were cut back, 2 bases at V and 1 base at J, with 8 bases in the middle. This CDR3 has 14 residues. CDR3 sequence reads: CASSYLQGNTEAFF. The CDR3 DNA sequence: TGTGCCAGCAGTTACCTACAGGGGAACACTGAAGCTTTCTTT.

This clonotype was picked up a small number of times. The chain couples TRBV20-1 to TRBJ2-3, with a tentative D call TRBD1 (6 bases). This CDR3 contains 13 residues. The germline V gene encodes CDR1 DFQATT and CDR2 SNEGSKA (reference sequence). V was trimmed by 0 bases and J by 6 bases, leaving 10 bases between them. In DNA, the CDR3 is TGCAGTGCTAGAGATGTGGGGGCGGATACGCAGTATTTT. Residues: CSARDVGADTQYF.

This clonotype was counted between two and nine times. This chain joins TRBV3-1 and TRBJ2-7; 7 nucleotides agree with TRBD2. V dropped 5 bases and J dropped 1; count of bases not matched to a gene: 5. The CDR3 covers 14 residues. Looked up from germline, CDR1 is LGHDT and CDR2 is YNNKEL (reference sequence). The CDR3 nucleotides read TGTGCCAGCAGCTGGACTAGAGTTTCCTACGAGCAGTACTTC. This sequence encodes CASSWTRVSYEQYF.

This clonotype was detected ten times or more. V gene TRBV5-6 combines with J gene TRBJ2-6, with 7 bases identical to TRBD1. Germline-derived CDR1 and CDR2 are SGHDT and YYEEEE. The CDR3 runs 17 residues. V dropped 2 bases and J dropped 0; count of bases not matched to a gene: 5. The DNA of the CDR3 is TGTGCCAGCAGCTTCGGGACAGAAGTCTCTGGGGCCAACGTCCTGACTTTC. As protein: CASSFGTEVSGANVLTF.

The chain joins TRBV21-1 to TRBJ1-1; the table's D call, TRBD1, has no DNA check behind it. TRBV21-1 is a pseudogene. There are 18 residues in the CDR3. The CDR3 sequence: CASSGMTAGARVDTEAFF. The CDR3, as DNA: TGTGCCAGCAGCGGGATGACGGCAGGGGCTCGAGTAGACACTGAAGCTTTCTTT.

This rearrangement joins TRBV7-9 to TRBJ2-3, with 8 bases fitting TRBD2. Trimming cost V 2 bases and J 5 bases; bases outside gene matches: 6. The CDR3 consists of 15 residues. Per germline, CDR1 SEHNR and CDR2 FQNEAQ (reference sequence). The CDR3 coding sequence is TGTGCCAGCAGCTTAAGCGGGGGCCGGGGAGATACGCAGTATTTT. Residues: CASSLSGGRGDTQYF.

This clonotype was seen a handful of times. The V and J genes are TRBV6-1 and TRBJ1-2; no reliable D call. The ends were cut back, 4 bases at V and 2 bases at J, with 11 bases in the middle. Germline loops: CDR1 MNHNS, CDR2 SASEGT. CDR3 length: 14 amino acids. DNA of the CDR3: TGTGCCAGCAGTGCCCGGGCCGTGAACTATGGCTACACCTTC. Protein: CASSARAVNYGYTF.

The V call is TRBV12-3 or TRBV12-4, the J call TRBJ2-1; D unresolved. The CDR3 covers 15 residues. Trimming took off 3 bases at V and 4 bases at J, with 13 bases between the two ends. The CDR3 region is CASSFVEALYNEQFF. The CDR3 DNA reads TGTGCCAGCAGTTTTGTCGAGGCCCTTTACAATGAGCAGTTCTTC.

This clonotype came up once. This chain connects TRBV24-1 to TRBJ1-5, with 7 bases matching TRBD1. The CDR3 is made up of 15 amino acids. J lost 0 bases, V lost 6 bases, and 4 bases had no gene match. Germline V gene data show CDR1 as KGHDR and CDR2 as SFDVKD. CDR3 sequence: CATSRDSNSNQPQHF. CDR3 bases: TGTGCCACCAGTAGGGACAGTAATAGCAATCAGCCCCAGCATTTT.

The chain joins TRBV6-1 to TRBJ2-1; tentative D call: TRBD1 (6 bases). Germline loops: CDR1 MNHNS, CDR2 SASEGT. CDR3 length: 16 residues. V was cut by 5 bases and J by 0 bases, with 14 bases left in between. The CDR3 reads CASSLKGVSSYNEQFF. The CDR3 DNA sequence: TGTGCCAGCAGTCTGAAGGGGGTGAGCTCCTACAATGAGCAGTTCTTC.

In this sample, this clonotype turned up a few times. The genes are TRBV5-5 and TRBJ1-5, with 7 positions matching TRBD1. This CDR3 has 15 amino acids. The germline V gene has CDR1 SGHKS and CDR2 YYEKEE (reference sequence). V shed 2 bases, J shed 0 bases, and the junction held 2 bases outside the gene matches. The CDR3 DNA is TGTGCCAGCAGCTTCAGGGGGACTAGCAATCAGCCCCAGCATTTT. Protein: CASSFRGTSNQPQHF.

The rearrangement uses TRBV4-1 and TRBJ2-3; maybe TRBD1 (5 bases). CDR3 length: 17 residues. The germline V gene encodes CDR1 MGHRA and CDR2 YSYEKL. Trimming cost V 1 base and J 6 bases, with 20 bases left between them. In DNA, the CDR3 is TGCGCCAGCAGCCAAGGGACGATAAAGCAGGGTTGGGATACGCAGTATTTT. It specifies CASSQGTIKQGWDTQYF.

This clonotype was seen a few times. Relative to the germline gene, one junction end is altered; a read error may explain this. The chain recombines TRBV7-9 with TRBJ1-1, with 9 bases matching TRBD1. The CDR3 spans 15 residues. Germline loops: CDR1 SEHNR, CDR2 FQNEAQ (reference sequence). The CDR3 loop reads CLADRGSDHNTEAFF. Here the CDR3 DNA reads TGCCTGGCCGACAGGGGGTCCGATCATAACACTGAAGCTTTCTTT.